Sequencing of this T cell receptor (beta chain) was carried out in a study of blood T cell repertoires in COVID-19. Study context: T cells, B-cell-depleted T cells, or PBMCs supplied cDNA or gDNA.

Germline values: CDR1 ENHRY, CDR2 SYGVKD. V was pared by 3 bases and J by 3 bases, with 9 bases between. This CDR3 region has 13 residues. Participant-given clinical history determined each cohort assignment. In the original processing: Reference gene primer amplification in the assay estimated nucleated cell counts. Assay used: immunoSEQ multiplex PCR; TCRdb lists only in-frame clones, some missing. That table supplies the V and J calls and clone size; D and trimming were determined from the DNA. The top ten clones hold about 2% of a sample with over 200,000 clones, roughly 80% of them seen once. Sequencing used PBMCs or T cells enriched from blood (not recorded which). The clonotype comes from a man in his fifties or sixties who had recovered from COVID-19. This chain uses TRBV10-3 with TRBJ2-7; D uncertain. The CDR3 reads CAISDSRNYEQYF. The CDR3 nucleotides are TGTGCCATCAGTGATAGCCGGAACTACGAGCAGTACTTC.